This T cell receptor (beta chain) was recorded in a study of spatial heterogeneity in lung cancer. CDR3 length: 16 amino acids. J gave up 2 bases and V 5 bases, and 11 bases lay outside the gene matches. CDR1 SNHLY and CDR2 FYNNEI come from the germline V gene. In its sample, this clonotype was seen many times. The antigen remains undetermined. TCRdb called the 5' RACE reads again in MiXCR, with one record for every CDR3 protein. The data contain about 14,000 distinct CDR3 sequences, around a tenth of them seen just once; the ten biggest clones take up around 29%. Study-wide results and limits: Compared with follow-up, resection was when ubiquitous expanded tumor TCRs appeared in blood more.

Time point in this sample: sample taken at primary tumor resection. Sequencing was performed on whole RNA extracted from tumor and nontumor lung tissue, or from frozen PBMC, and the material was left unsorted. The source was PBMCs, collected at surgery. This chain joins TRBV2 and TRBJ2-5; 7 bases line up with TRBD2. This TCR was recovered from a male donor with early-stage non-small cell lung cancer. CDR3 loop: CASSSSSGMGQETQYF. The CDR3 DNA reads TGTGCCAGCAGTTCTTCCAGCGGGATGGGTCAAGAGACCCAGTACTTC.